This T cell receptor beta chain was observed in a study of blood T cell repertoires in COVID-19. TCRdb's table, derived via immunoSEQ multiplex PCR, lists solely in-frame clones and lacks some. The table lists 150,000 or so clones, about 80% of them singletons. V lost 4 bases and J lost 5, with 14 bases in between. This CDR3 is built from 14 residues. Per germline, CDR1 LGHDT and CDR2 YNNKEL (reference sequence). The sequencing sample was made of peripheral blood. The chain recombines TRBV3-1 (or the pseudogene TRBV3-2) with TRBJ1-1; D not resolved. The receptor was isolated from a woman aged 40 to 50 with COVID-19, enrolled during active disease. The CDR3 DNA follows: TGTGCCAGCAGCCCGAGGGCGGGAGGGACTGAAGCTTTCTTT. Residues: CASSPRAGGTEAFF.